Detailed here is one T cell receptor beta chain. The antigen is unknown. V dropped 11 bases and J dropped 6; count of bases not matched to a gene: 12. The CDR3 is 15 amino acids. Germline CDR1 reads SNHLY; CDR2 reads FYNNEI. Everyone who gave samples was a healthy Caucasian. The sample comes from a study of identical twins. Findings and caveats of the study: Models underpredicted monozygotic twin sharing of out-of-frame TCR alpha. Out-of-frame alpha sequences common to twins were enriched for low generation probability.

One entry per CDR3 protein results from TCRdb running MiXCR on the 5' RACE reads. This sample has roughly 1.6 million distinct CDR3 sequences, with 32% found just once. The sequence was collected from a newborn girl in good health. Material: cord blood. V is TRBV2 and J is TRBJ2-1, with 11 nucleotides matching TRBD2. DNA for the CDR3: TGTGCCTCCCTCAGGGGGGGACTAGCGGTCAATGAGCAGTTCTTC. Translated: CASLRGGLAVNEQFF.